These 25 T cell receptor beta chains came from one sample sequenced in a study of cytomegalovirus exposure and HLA in healthy donors. PCR amplification relied on 60 Vbeta primers (plus 13 Jbeta primers). TCRdb keeps only in-frame clones here, not all; method: immunoSEQ multiplex PCR. The data show 200,000 to 250,000 clones, around three quarters seen once. Sequencing was done on a sample of PBMCs. Receptors were obtained from a man in his forties in good health and CMV-seronegative.

The gene calls are TRBV9 and TRBJ2-3; D perhaps matches TRBD1 (6 bases). V lost 0 bases and J lost 5, with 10 bases in between. The CDR3 runs to 14 residues. Germline assignment: CDR1 SGDLS and CDR2 YYNGEE. In DNA, the CDR3 is TGTGCCAGCAGCGTAGCGGGACACCTAGATACGCAGTATTTT. Encoded protein: CASSVAGHLDTQYF.

The table lists this clone with a few counts. The chain uses TRBV2 and TRBJ2-7; tentatively, D is TRBD2 (5 bases). In germline, CDR1 is SNHLY, CDR2 FYNNEI. The V end was cut by 4 bases, the J end by 0 bases, with 16 bases between. CDR3 length: 16 amino acids. The CDR3 DNA reads TGTGCCAGCAGTGCCACGAAGGACTCTAGCTCCTACGAGCAGTACTTC. Translation: CASSATKDSSSYEQYF.

This chain links TRBV2 with TRBJ2-7, with D maybe TRBD1 (6 bases). Between the trimmed V and J ends, which lost 7 bases and 0 bases, there was a span of 13 bases. This CDR3 has 14 amino acids. Germline loops: CDR1 SNHLY, CDR2 FYNNEI. The CDR3 loop reads CASTNDRYSYEQYF. The CDR3 DNA follows: TGTGCCAGCACCAACGACAGGTACTCCTACGAGCAGTACTTC.

Notes on this clone: A read error may produce the germline difference seen at one junction end. The V gene is TRBV7-9, the J gene TRBJ1-4; the D gene is possibly TRBD1 (6 bases). CDR3 length: 14 amino acids. The germline V gene has CDR1 SEHNR and CDR2 FQNEAQ (reference sequence). The CDR3 DNA sequence: TGTTCCAGCAGCCTGGACAGCTTTAATGAAAAACTGTTTTTT. Translation gives CSSSLDSFNEKLFF.

CDR3 residues: CASSLAGGTATNEKLFF. The CDR3 DNA reads TGTGCCAGCAGCTTAGCGGGGGGGACGGCAACTAATGAAAAACTGTTTTTT. The chain couples TRBV7-8 to TRBJ1-4, with a possible D match to TRBD1 (5 bases). This CDR3 contains 17 residues. CDR1 and CDR2 from the germline V gene are SGHVS and FQNEAQ. Between the trimmed V and J ends, which lost 0 bases and 0 bases, there was a span of 11 bases.

The J gene is TRBJ1-5, the V gene TRBV6-6, with 7 nucleotides matching TRBD1. From germline, CDR1 is MNHNY and CDR2 SVGAGI (reference sequence). The CDR3 totals 14 residues. After removal of 5 bases from V and 6 bases from J, the junction contained 7 bases not matched to a gene. This CDR3 reads CASSPPTGSQPQHF. CDR3 nucleotide sequence: TGTGCCAGCAGTCCACCGACAGGGAGTCAGCCCCAGCATTTT.

The rearrangement uses TRBV5-1 and TRBJ2-3; TRBD2 matches 9 bases. Unmatched junction bases numbered 10, after V lost 7 bases and J lost 4 bases. The germline CDR1 and CDR2 sequences are SGHRS and YFSETQ. The CDR3 runs 15 residues. In DNA form, the CDR3 reads TGCGCCAGCCGGCGGGAGGGCGAGGGCGCAGATACGCAGTATTTT. This codes for CASRREGEGADTQYF.

This clone turned up a few times. J is TRBJ2-7 and V is TRBV15, with TRBD1 identical over 12 bases. The CDR3 contains 14 residues. The V gene end was trimmed by 4 bases and the J gene end by 6 bases; junction bases not matched to a gene: 4. Germline assignment: CDR1 LNHNV and CDR2 YYDKDF (reference sequence). The CDR3 nucleotides are TGTGCCACCAGCACGGGACAGGGGGCCGTCGAGCAGTACTTC. It yields the protein CATSTGQGAVEQYF.

The chain uses TRBV5-1 and TRBJ2-7; 12 bases agree with TRBD2. V was clipped by 0 bases and J by 0 bases; unmatched bases: 16. The germline V gene has CDR1 SGHRS and CDR2 YFSETQ. There are 21 residues in the CDR3. In DNA form, the CDR3 reads TGCGCCAGCAGCTTGGGCACTAGCGGGGGGCGCCTCCCGCTCCTCTCCTACGAGCAGTACTTC. This codes for CASSLGTSGGRLPLLSYEQYF.

The genes are TRBV9 and TRBJ1-5, with D perhaps matching TRBD1 (5 bases). Germline lookup yields CDR1 SGDLS and CDR2 YYNGEE. V was trimmed by 0 bases and J by 6 bases, leaving 7 bases between them. The CDR3 has 13 residues. The CDR3 sequence: CASSVGGGQPQHF. The CDR3 DNA reads as TGTGCCAGCAGCGTAGGGGGGGGTCAGCCCCAGCATTTT.

V usage is TRBV19 and J usage is TRBJ2-3; possibly TRBD1 for D (6 bases). With 5 bases removed from V and 6 bases from J, the gap between germline ends came to 12 bases. The germline CDR1 and CDR2 sequences are LNHDA and SQIVND (reference sequence). The CDR3 totals 13 residues. CDR3 residues: CASSVTGSDTQYF. The CDR3 nucleotides are TGTGCCAGTAGTGTGACAGGTTCCGATACGCAGTATTTT.

The chain carries TRBV7-8 and TRBJ2-7; possibly TRBD1 for D (6 bases). There are 14 residues in the CDR3. CDR1 is SGHVS and CDR2 is FQNEAQ in the germline V gene. V was trimmed by 5 bases and J by 2 bases, leaving 13 bases between them. In DNA, the CDR3 is TGTGCCAGCAGCCCTGCGACAGGCACCTACGAGCAGTACTTC. Translated, it gives CASSPATGTYEQYF.

The chain combines TRBV11-2 with TRBJ2-1; tentatively, D is TRBD2 (6 bases). CDR3 length: 16 residues. V lost 1 base to trimming and J lost 7 bases, with 17 bases between them. The V gene's germline CDR1 is SGHAT and CDR2 FQNNGV. The chain's CDR3 is CASSLVRAGPGNEQFF. The DNA for the CDR3 is TGTGCCAGCAGCTTAGTGAGGGCGGGGCCTGGTAATGAGCAGTTCTTC.

The chain couples TRBV7-9 to TRBJ1-5; D ambiguous. CDR1 is SEHNR, CDR2 FQNEAQ, per germline (reference sequence). V was pared by 5 bases and J by 5 bases, with 13 bases between. This CDR3 comprises 14 residues. The CDR3 spells CASSPGEGDQPQHF. The CDR3 bases are TGTGCCAGCAGCCCAGGCGAGGGAGATCAGCCCCAGCATTTT. The variable domain in full, with the rest retrieved from reference TRBV7-9 and TRBJ1-5, is DTGVSQNPRHKITKRGQNVTFRCDPISEHNRLYWYRQTLGQGPEFLTYFQNEAQLEKSRLLSDRFSAERPKGSFSTLEIQRTEQGDSAMYLCASSPGEGDQPQHFGDGTRLSIL.

The gene calls are TRBV5-3 and TRBJ2-1; a weak D match, TRBD1 (5 bases). TRBV5-3 counts as an open reading frame of uncertain function. The V end lost 1 base, the J end lost 8 bases, and 13 bases lay between the germline ends. The CDR3 extends over 14 amino acids. CDR3 region: CARSLWTWWDEQFF. The CDR3 nucleotides read TGTGCCAGAAGCTTGTGGACATGGTGGGATGAGCAGTTCTTC.

The genes are TRBV9 and TRBJ2-6; TRBD1 matches 9 bases. Trimming cost V 0 bases and J 0 bases; bases outside gene matches: 4. Germline-derived CDR1 and CDR2 are SGDLS and YYNGEE. CDR3 length: 18 amino acids. The CDR3 DNA reads as TGTGCCAGCAGCGTAGAGCGGACAGGGGACTCTGGGGCCAACGTCCTGACTTTC. Translated: CASSVERTGDSGANVLTF.

This rearrangement joins TRBV27 to TRBJ1-5, with 9 bases identical to TRBD1. Germline V gives CDR1 MNHEY, CDR2 SMNVEV (reference sequence). CDR3 length equals 15 residues. Trimming cost V 6 bases and J 2 bases; bases outside gene matches: 5. The CDR3 is CASRAGQGRNQPQHF. CDR3 nucleotides: TGTGCCAGCAGAGCGGGACAGGGCCGCAATCAGCCCCAGCATTTT.

J is TRBJ1-3 and V is TRBV7-9; D not resolved. The V and J ends lost 7 bases and 6 bases respectively, with 13 bases between them. Germline-derived CDR1 and CDR2 are SEHNR and FQNEAQ (reference sequence). CDR3 size: 13 residues. The CDR3 spells CASKETGENTIYF. In nucleotides, the CDR3 is TGTGCCAGCAAGGAGACTGGAGAAAACACCATATATTTT.

The chain recombines TRBV14 with TRBJ2-2; TRBD1 might be the D (6 bases). Per the germline V gene, CDR1 is SGHDN and CDR2 is FVKESK. With 0 bases removed from V and 2 bases from J, the gap between germline ends came to 13 bases. CDR3 length: 17 amino acids. The CDR3 DNA reads TGTGCCAGCAGCCAAGAGAAGGACAGATATAACACCGGGGAGCTGTTTTTT. This sequence encodes CASSQEKDRYNTGELFF.

V is TRBV6-5 and J is TRBJ2-7; TRBD2 might be the D (6 bases). The CDR3 sequence is 14 residues long. Germline loops: CDR1 MNHEY, CDR2 SVGAGI. Trimming took off 5 bases at V and 2 bases at J, with 13 bases between the two ends. This chain's CDR3 is CASSDGGRTYEQYF. The DNA for the CDR3 is TGTGCCAGCAGTGATGGAGGGAGGACCTACGAGCAGTACTTC.

There are a few counts of this clone. DNA of the CDR3: TGTGCCACCAGAAGGGCGGGGGCCTCCTACGAGCAGTACTTC. This translates into CATRRAGASYEQYF. This chain links TRBV15 with TRBJ2-7; D might be TRBD2 (7 bases). CDR3 length: 14 residues. Germline loops: CDR1 LNHNV, CDR2 YYDKDF (reference sequence). Trimming removed 6 bases from V and 0 bases from J, with 12 bases in between.

This rearrangement joins TRBV27 to TRBJ1-1; the D is unclear. Trimming took 5 bases from V and 4 from J, leaving 14 bases between them. CDR1 MNHEY and CDR2 SMNVEV come from the germline V gene (reference sequence). This CDR3 is built from 14 residues. CDR3 sequence: CASSPFGRGTEAFF. In DNA, the CDR3 is TGTGCCAGCAGTCCCTTTGGACGGGGCACTGAAGCTTTCTTT.

This clone was detected a few times. The gene calls are TRBV7-3 and TRBJ1-6; possible D gene TRBD1, 6 bases. This CDR3 is 14 amino acids long. Trimming took off 2 bases at V and 10 bases at J, with 12 bases between the two ends. Looked up from germline, CDR1 is SGHTA and CDR2 is FQGTGA. The CDR3 nucleotides are TGTGCCAGCAGCTTACAGGGGCCTCGATCACCCCTCCACTTT. Its protein is CASSLQGPRSPLHF. The full variable domain, with the rest looked up from reference TRBV7-3 and TRBJ1-6, is GAGVSQTPSNKVTEKGKYVELRCDPISGHTALYWYRQSLGQGPEFLIYFQGTGAADDSGLPNDRFFAVRPEGSVSTLKIQRTERGDSAVYLCASSLQGPRSPLHFGNGTRLTVT.

The CDR3 DNA reads as TGTGCCAGCAGCGACCTCAGCGCCTTCAATGAGCAGTTCTTC. Translating gives CASSDLSAFNEQFF. The V gene is TRBV7-9, the J gene TRBJ2-1; D gene unclear. The CDR3 is 14 amino acids. Trimming pared 5 bases from V and 6 bases from J, leaving 14 bases between. Looked up from germline, CDR1 is SEHNR and CDR2 is FQNEAQ (reference sequence).

This clone came up once. The chain links TRBV4-1 to TRBJ2-7; TRBD1 agrees at 7 bases. The CDR3 loop spans 15 amino acids. V gave up 0 bases and J gave up 7 bases; unmatched junction bases: 9. CDR1 and CDR2 (germline): MGHRA, YSYEKL. The CDR3 region has the DNA TGCGCCAGCAGCCAAGATTGGGGGACAGCCAATGAGCAGTACTTC. It codes for CASSQDWGTANEQYF.